The entry that follows covers one T cell receptor (beta chain) sequence. Methods used by the authors: Reference gene primer amplification gave nucleated cell count estimates. Measured with immunoSEQ multiplex PCR; TCRdb has only the in-frame clones, and not every one. The V and J calls and the clone size are those of that table, but D and trimming were determined from the DNA. The profile covers about 170,000 clones, with approximately 84% appearing a single time and 9.5% to 15% taken by the ten largest. The CDR3 totals 14 residues. Germline values: CDR1 SGHRS, CDR2 YFSETQ. V lost 2 bases to trimming and J lost 1 base, with 6 bases between them. This study enrolled people aged about 18 to 100 from roughly 24 US geographic areas. The record originates from a study of blood T cell repertoires in COVID-19.

The TCR was taken from a man aged 45-65 years who had recovered from COVID-19. What was sequenced was PBMCs or T cells enriched from blood (not recorded which). The chain employs TRBV5-1 and TRBJ1-4; D is undetermined. The CDR3 loop reads CASSFEGTNEKLFF. For the CDR3, the DNA is TGCGCCAGCAGCTTCGAGGGAACTAATGAAAAACTGTTTTTT.